What follows are 32 T cell receptor beta chains derived from one specimen sequenced in a study of patients and donors after allogeneic stem cell transplantation. TCRdb analysed the RT-PCR reads with MiXCR anew, one entry per CDR3 protein. The sample carries fewer than 60,000 distinct CDR3 sequences, more than 10% recorded once. Sequencing input: blood, either unsorted or a sorted T cell fraction (not recorded which). The receptors stem from a human donor who was either an allogeneic HSCT recipient or a stem cell or donor lymphocyte infusion donor (not recorded which). It is not recorded whose cells these are; they may come from a transplant donor.

This rearrangement joins TRBV20-1 to TRBJ2-2, with 12 bases that match TRBD2. Germline loops: CDR1 DFQATT, CDR2 SNEGSKA (reference sequence). This CDR3 contains 16 residues. Trimming took 2 bases from V and 7 from J; bases not matched to a gene: 8. The CDR3 protein is CSARLAGGPSGGELFF. The CDR3 DNA sequence: TGCAGTGCTAGACTAGCGGGAGGGCCCTCGGGCGGGGAGCTGTTTTTT.

The chain employs TRBV7-2 and TRBJ2-3; D possibly corresponds to TRBD1 (5 bases). V lost 3 bases and J 4 bases, leaving 11 bases between the germline ends. The germline gives CDR1 SGHTA, CDR2 FQGNSA. The CDR3 contains 14 residues. The CDR3 bases are TGTGCCAGCAGCTTTGGGCAGGGCGCAGATACGCAGTATTTT. Protein sequence: CASSFGQGADTQYF.

This clonotype has more than one count but fewer than ten. This chain joins TRBV5-5 and TRBJ2-2; 7 nucleotides agree with TRBD2. Germline CDR1 and CDR2: SGHKS and YYEKEE (reference sequence). This CDR3 has 16 amino acids. The V segment lost 5 bases and the J segment 7 bases; nucleotides outside the gene matches: 14. The CDR3 spells CASSLYKGGPSGELFF. CDR3 DNA: TGTGCCAGCAGTCTTTATAAGGGAGGGCCGAGCGGGGAGCTGTTTTTT.

This clonotype has more than one count but fewer than ten. The chain is built from TRBV10-3 and TRBJ2-7, with a tentative D call TRBD1 (5 bases). Trimming took 3 bases from V and 5 from J, leaving 17 bases between them. There are 15 residues in the CDR3. Per germline, CDR1 ENHRY and CDR2 SYGVKD. The CDR3 DNA follows: TGTGCCATCAGTGACAGGGCTTCTCGGTCCGACGAGCAGTACTTC. Protein: CAISDRASRSDEQYF.

This clonotype was observed many times. V is TRBV12-3 or TRBV12-4 and J is TRBJ2-7, with no clear D. The CDR3 contains 15 residues. The V end lost 6 bases, the J end lost 5 bases, and 20 bases lay between the germline ends. The CDR3 nucleotides are TGTGCCAGCAGCCCCTCGGGTGGCGCTCTCCACGAGCAGTACTTC. Translating gives CASSPSGGALHEQYF.

The J gene is TRBJ2-1, the V gene TRBV7-8, with 9 bases aligning to TRBD2. Germline V CDR1 and CDR2: SGHVS, FQNEAQ. Trimming cost V 1 base and J 9 bases; bases outside gene matches: 4. This CDR3 has 14 residues. CDR3 sequence (DNA): TGTGCCAGCAGCTTAGGCGGGAGGGCCTTTGAGCAGTTCTTC. Protein product: CASSLGGRAFEQFF.

The chain joins TRBV6-5 to TRBJ2-3, with 12 bases fitting TRBD2. The trim removed 6 bases at V and 6 bases at J, leaving 13 bases unmatched. The CDR3 spans 17 residues. Germline CDR1 MNHEY, CDR2 SVGAGI. CDR3 amino acids: CASRGLAGPTTGDTQYF. For the CDR3, the DNA is TGTGCCAGCAGAGGACTAGCGGGACCCACCACCGGGGATACGCAGTATTTT.

The chain carries TRBV6-1 and TRBJ2-7; D remains ambiguous. The CDR3 is made up of 15 amino acids. Trimming stripped 1 base from V and 2 bases from J, with 12 bases between. The germline CDR1 and CDR2 sequences are MNHNS and SASEGT. DNA of the CDR3: TGTGCCAGCAGTGAAGGGGCAGGCCTCCCCTACGAGCAGTACTTC. It translates to CASSEGAGLPYEQYF.

The chain joins TRBV5-1 to TRBJ2-2; 8 bases fit TRBD1. The CDR3 extends over 16 amino acids. Germline CDR1 and CDR2: SGHRS and YFSETQ. V lost 4 bases, J lost 5 bases, and 10 bases stayed unmatched. The CDR3 DNA follows: TGCGCCAGCAGCCCCCCCCGGACAGGGCGTACCGGGGAGCTGTTTTTT. Translating gives CASSPPRTGRTGELFF.

The chain carries TRBV7-8 and TRBJ2-1; the match to TRBD2 covers 16 bases. The V and J ends lost 1 base and 6 bases, in that order; junction bases with no gene match: 6. The CDR3 is 18 residues long. Germline V gene lookup returns CDR1 SGHVS and CDR2 FQNEAQ. DNA for the CDR3: TGTGCCAGCAGCTTAGTCGGGACTAGCGGGAGGGCCGGCAATGAGCAGTTCTTC. Its protein is CASSLVGTSGRAGNEQFF.

This rearrangement joins TRBV24-1 to TRBJ2-2, with D possibly being TRBD1 or TRBD2 (5 bases each). V lost 1 base, J lost 5 bases, and 10 bases lay in between. Germline CDR1 reads KGHDR; CDR2 reads SFDVKD. The CDR3 is 15 amino acids. The CDR3 is CATSDFYGGTGELFF. The CDR3 DNA follows: TGTGCCACCAGTGATTTTTATGGGGGTACCGGGGAGCTGTTTTTT.

This clonotype was observed a handful of times. The chain has TRBV3-1 and TRBJ2-1; 13 nucleotides match TRBD2. Trimming cost V 4 bases and J 1 base; bases outside gene matches: 7. CDR3 size: 18 residues. Germline CDR1 reads LGHDT; CDR2 reads YNNKEL (reference sequence). The CDR3 loop reads CASSPGTSGTISYNEQFF. The CDR3 nucleotides read TGTGCCAGCAGCCCCGGGACTAGCGGGACTATATCCTACAATGAGCAGTTCTTC.

J is TRBJ2-7 and V is TRBV2, with D tentatively TRBD2 (6 bases). The CDR3 sequence is 14 residues long. V shed 9 bases and J shed 3 bases, with 18 bases lying between them. The germline V gene has CDR1 SNHLY and CDR2 FYNNEI. The CDR3 protein is CASYLASVDYEQYF. In DNA, the CDR3 is TGTGCCAGTTATCTGGCTAGCGTTGACTACGAGCAGTACTTC.

There are many counts of this clonotype. The rearrangement joins TRBV6-1 to TRBJ1-3; D call uncertain. V was cut by 6 bases and J by 0 bases, with 12 bases left in between. The CDR3 covers 15 residues. The germline gives CDR1 MNHNS, CDR2 SASEGT. Here the CDR3 DNA reads TGTGCCAGCAGGGCAGAACTCATCTCTGGAAACACCATATATTTT. It yields the protein CASRAELISGNTIYF.

This clonotype was found a few times. The chain carries TRBV11-1 and TRBJ2-1, with D hard to call. The length of the CDR3 is 15 residues. The germline V and J ends were trimmed by 7 bases and 3 bases, with 16 bases remaining between them. Germline CDR1 and CDR2: SGHAT and FQDESV (reference sequence). DNA of the CDR3: TGTGCCAGCACCTCCCAACTCGGCAGCTACAATGAGCAGTTCTTC. Its translation: CASTSQLGSYNEQFF.

The chain recombines TRBV19 with TRBJ2-7, with 9 bases fitting TRBD2. This CDR3 is 15 amino acids long. J lost 4 bases, V lost 4 bases, and 8 bases had no gene match. In germline, CDR1 is LNHDA, CDR2 SQIVND (reference sequence). CDR3 sequence: CASSTSGTSKYEQYF. The CDR3 coding sequence is TGTGCCAGTAGTACATCCGGGACTAGCAAATACGAGCAGTACTTC.

This clonotype was observed many times. J is TRBJ1-1 and V is TRBV12-3 or TRBV12-4; 7 bases align to TRBD1. V lost 1 base to trimming and J lost 5 bases; unmatched junction nucleotides: 7. This CDR3 region has 15 residues. The CDR3 sequence: CASSLGWTGWTEAFF. The CDR3 DNA reads as TGTGCCAGCAGTTTAGGATGGACAGGTTGGACTGAAGCTTTCTTT.

There are many counts of this clonotype. The chain uses TRBV27 and TRBJ2-5, with 10 bases that match TRBD1. Germline V gene lookup returns CDR1 MNHEY and CDR2 SMNVEV (reference sequence). After removal of 6 bases from V and 4 bases from J, the junction contained 5 bases not matched to a gene. The CDR3 contains 14 residues. CDR3 DNA sequence: TGTGCCAGCAGACCCGACAGGGGGCGAGAGACCCAGTACTTC. The encoded protein is CASRPDRGRETQYF.

This clonotype was detected many times. The chain recombines TRBV18 with TRBJ2-7; 8 bases align to TRBD2. Germline V lookup: CDR1 KGHSH, CDR2 LQKENI. CDR3 size: 15 residues. Germline trimming cut 6 bases from V and 5 bases from J; bases unmatched to any gene: 12. Here the CDR3 reads CASSPKNRGGNEQYF. In DNA, the CDR3 is TGTGCCAGCTCCCCCAAGAATCGGGGGGGCAACGAGCAGTACTTC.

A few counts support this clonotype. This chain uses TRBV7-8 with TRBJ1-1; D unclear. In germline, CDR1 is SGHVS, CDR2 FQNEAQ. CDR3 length: 15 amino acids. Trimming shortened V by 2 bases and J by 0 bases, and 10 bases separated the two germline ends. CDR3 nucleotides: TGTGCCAGCAGCTTAATGGCCCTCATGAACACTGAAGCTTTCTTT. As protein: CASSLMALMNTEAFF.

A word on this clonotype: Since no conserved phenylalanine or tryptophan closes the CDR3, a read error is the likely cause. V is TRBV11-2 and J is TRBJ1-4; weak D call: TRBD1 (6 bases). Germline V CDR1 and CDR2: SGHAT, FQNNGV. This CDR3 has 15 amino acids. The CDR3 DNA follows: TGTGCCAGCAGCTTATTTCCGGGGGCTAATGAGAAACTGTTTTCT. It yields the protein CASSLFPGANEKLFS.

This clonotype was found a few times. The chain couples TRBV27 to TRBJ2-7; unclear D gene. Trimming took off 4 bases at V and 1 base at J, with 11 bases between the two ends. The CDR3 totals 14 residues. CDR1 is MNHEY, CDR2 SMNVEV, per germline (reference sequence). The CDR3 sequence: CASSSDDGSYEQYF. CDR3 sequence (DNA): TGTGCCAGCAGTTCTGACGACGGTTCCTACGAGCAGTACTTC.

This clonotype was seen once. The chain recombines TRBV20-1 with TRBJ2-2, with D possibly TRBD2 on 6 matching bases. V was pared by 2 bases and J by 2 bases, with 12 bases between. This CDR3 is built from 15 residues. Germline lookup yields CDR1 DFQATT and CDR2 SNEGSKA (reference sequence). The CDR3 sequence is CSARRAGYNTGELFF. CDR3 coding DNA: TGCAGTGCTAGACGAGCGGGTTATAACACCGGGGAGCTGTTTTTT.

This CDR3 is CASSEGPGMFTDTQYF. In DNA form, the CDR3 reads TGTGCCAGCAGCGAAGGGCCCGGGATGTTCACAGATACGCAGTATTTT. The chain recombines TRBV7-2 with TRBJ2-3; D possibly corresponds to TRBD2 (5 bases). Germline CDR1 and CDR2: SGHTA and FQGNSA. The CDR3 contains 16 residues. The V end lost 5 bases, the J end lost 2 bases, and 17 bases lay between the germline ends.

In this sample, this clonotype turned up many times. This sequence joins TRBV18 and TRBJ2-7; 10 bases are a match to TRBD1. The V and J ends lost 5 bases and 2 bases, in that order; junction bases with no gene match: 6. The CDR3 is 15 amino acids. Germline values: CDR1 KGHSH, CDR2 LQKENI. CDR3 sequence reads: CASSLGQGETYEQYF. CDR3 DNA sequence: TGTGCCAGCTCATTAGGACAGGGGGAGACCTACGAGCAGTACTTC.

This clonotype has just a few counts. This rearrangement joins TRBV12-3 or TRBV12-4 to TRBJ2-1; the match to TRBD2 covers 12 bases. The CDR3 has 16 residues. The V and J ends lost 5 bases and 3 bases, in that order; junction bases with no gene match: 5. The CDR3, as DNA: TGTGCCAGCAGTCCTTCTAGCGGGAGGGGCTACAATGAGCAGTTCTTC. Its protein is CASSPSSGRGYNEQFF.

This clonotype has a count of ten or more. The rearrangement links TRBV20-1 to TRBJ1-5; TRBD1 is a possible D gene (5 bases). The CDR3 covers 14 residues. Germline assignment: CDR1 DFQATT and CDR2 SNEGSKA (reference sequence). V was clipped by 0 bases and J by 10 bases, with 16 bases between them. CDR3 protein: CSARDNRDVGPQHF. DNA for the CDR3: TGCAGTGCTAGAGATAATAGGGACGTAGGCCCCCAGCATTTT.

V and J are TRBV5-1 and TRBJ2-7; D is tentatively TRBD1 or TRBD2 (5 bases each). The CDR3 is 13 residues long. Trimming left V 2 bases short and J 3 bases short, with 9 bases between. From germline, CDR1 is SGHRS and CDR2 YFSETQ. The CDR3 region is CASSLRGVYEQYF. The CDR3 DNA follows: TGCGCCAGCAGCTTACGAGGGGTCTACGAGCAGTACTTC.

The J gene is TRBJ2-7, the V gene TRBV4-1; D gene ambiguous. The CDR3 is made up of 15 amino acids. V was clipped by 1 base and J by 2 bases, with 12 bases between them. Germline CDR1 is MGHRA and CDR2 is YSYEKL. This CDR3 is CASSQGGMTPYEQYF. The CDR3 nucleotides read TGCGCCAGCAGCCAAGGAGGTATGACTCCCTACGAGCAGTACTTC.

This chain joins TRBV18 and TRBJ2-7; 12 nucleotides align to TRBD2. The V segment lost 0 bases and the J segment 0 bases; nucleotides outside the gene matches: 9. CDR1 and CDR2 (germline): KGHSH, LQKENI. The CDR3 loop spans 19 amino acids. CDR3: CASSPPFLAGGMSSYEQYF. CDR3 nucleotide sequence: TGTGCCAGCTCACCACCGTTCCTAGCGGGAGGGATGAGCTCCTACGAGCAGTACTTC.

The V call is TRBV11-2, the J call TRBJ2-7, with 8 bases that match TRBD2. The trim removed 5 bases at V and 4 bases at J, leaving 10 bases unmatched. Germline V gives CDR1 SGHAT, CDR2 FQNNGV. This CDR3 has 15 residues. The CDR3 is CASSLRIAGRYEQYF. CDR3 sequence (DNA): TGTGCCAGCAGCCTCCGAATAGCGGGAAGGTACGAGCAGTACTTC. The full variable domain, rest sourced from reference TRBV11-2 and TRBJ2-7, is EAGVAQSPRYKIIEKRQSVAFWCNPISGHATLYWYQQILGQGPKLLIQFQNNGVVDDSQLPKDRFSAERLKGVDSTLKIQPAKLEDSAVYLCASSLRIAGRYEQYFGPGTRLTVT.

This rearrangement joins TRBV12-3 or TRBV12-4 to TRBJ2-2; D perhaps matches TRBD1 (6 bases). V lost 8 bases to trimming and J lost 1 base, with 11 bases between them. The CDR3 loop spans 14 amino acids. The CDR3: CASQGTVNTGELFF. The CDR3 DNA reads as TGTGCCAGCCAGGGGACGGTGAACACCGGGGAGCTGTTTTTT.